This T cell receptor beta chain was retrieved from a study of vaccination and CD4 T cells after COVID-19. Study summary: At a median approximately 97 days (range 35 to 161) after diagnosis, post-COVID samples were drawn.

Study observations and caveats: The great majority, 304 of 307 vaccine-specific clones, proved spike mono-reactive in convalescent patients.

Treatment of the sample: roughly 10-day PBMC culture with coronavirus spike peptide pools or control peptides (ViraFEST assay). Following expansion of antigen-specific T cells with peptide pools, ViraFEST then sequenced TCRs. This clonotype has a handful of counts. Its matching antigen is unknown. The Oncomine TCR Beta short-read assay was applied to DNA of cultured CD4+ T cells. TCRdb processed the PCR reads anew with MiXCR; each CDR3 protein has one entry. The sample records 15,000 to 25,000 distinct CDR3 sequences, 42% being singletons. Sequenced material: CD4+ T cells from blood, cultured in vitro, taken before SARS-CoV-2 vaccination. This clonotype originated in a human donor who received a COVID-19 vaccine.

The CDR3 reads CASHVGSAAEAFF. CDR3 DNA sequence: TGTGCCAGCCACGTGGGCTCGGCGGCTGAAGCTTTCTTT. The chain couples TRBV19 to TRBJ1-1; no clear D gene. Germline V CDR1 and CDR2: LNHDA, SQIVND (reference sequence). This CDR3 spans 13 amino acids. V gave up 9 bases and J gave up 6 bases, with 17 bases separating them.